The 29 T cell receptor beta chains below were found in one sample sequenced in a study of blood T cell repertoires in COVID-19. This table comes from immunoSEQ multiplex PCR, and its TCRdb copy is limited to in-frame clones, with some not included. The table has approximately 250,000 clones, about 91% seen once; the top ten hold 2% to 2.5%. The sequencing sample was made of PBMCs or T cells enriched from blood (not recorded which). Source of these receptors: a middle-aged woman with acute COVID-19.

The chain couples TRBV7-9 to TRBJ2-3; D ambiguous. V lost 2 bases and J lost 0, with 9 bases in between. The CDR3 sequence is 15 residues long. The germline V gene has CDR1 SEHNR and CDR2 FQNEAQ (reference sequence). The CDR3 sequence: CASSLPRPSTDTQYF. The CDR3 region has the DNA TGTGCCAGCAGCTTACCCCGTCCCAGCACAGATACGCAGTATTTT.

This chain uses TRBV12-5 with TRBJ2-7, with 8 bases fitting TRBD1. The germline CDR1 and CDR2 sequences are LGHNT and FRNRAP. Trimming removed 6 bases from V and 3 bases from J; junction bases left unmatched: 4. The length of the CDR3 is 13 residues. The CDR3 loop reads CASGFDRGYEQYF. CDR3 bases: TGTGCTAGTGGCTTCGACAGGGGCTACGAGCAGTACTTC.

In nucleotides, the CDR3 is TGTGCCAGCAGCGCAGGGTCAGATACGCAGTATTTT. It is translated as CASSAGSDTQYF. The gene calls are TRBV5-5 and TRBJ2-3, with TRBD1 as a possible D gene (5 bases). From germline, CDR1 is SGHKS and CDR2 YYEKEE (reference sequence). Trimming removed 4 bases at V and 4 bases at J, with 7 bases between. This CDR3 is built from 12 residues.

The chain carries TRBV7-2 and TRBJ2-5, with 7 bases lining up with TRBD1. From germline, CDR1 is SGHTA and CDR2 FQGNSA. J was trimmed by 4 bases and V by 6 bases; bases with no gene match: 8. The CDR3 spans 14 residues. CDR3 DNA: TGTGCCAGCAGTTTACAGGGGAAGGGAGAGACCCAGTACTTC. It translates to CASSLQGKGETQYF.

The rearrangement joins TRBV11-2 to TRBJ1-1, with a tentative D call TRBD1 (5 bases). The germline V gene encodes CDR1 SGHAT and CDR2 FQNNGV. V lost 5 bases, J lost 5 bases, and 18 bases lay in between. The CDR3 is 15 amino acids. CDR3 sequence (DNA): TGTGCCAGCAGCCCCCTCTGGGGGGGAACTACTGAAGCTTTCTTT. Its protein product is CASSPLWGGTTEAFF.

This clone was recorded once. This rearrangement joins TRBV28 to TRBJ1-4, with 11 bases aligning to TRBD1. CDR3 length: 15 residues. Looked up from germline, CDR1 is MDHEN and CDR2 is SYDVKM. With V trimmed by 4 bases and J by 10 bases, 8 bases remained unmatched. The CDR3 reads CASSSWTGGKGKLFF. The CDR3 region has the DNA TGTGCCAGCAGTTCATGGACAGGGGGCAAGGGAAAACTGTTTTTT.

This chain uses TRBV2 with TRBJ1-3; TRBD1 matches at 9 bases. V shed 2 bases and J 4 bases; nucleotides not matched to a gene: 6. The CDR3 extends over 16 amino acids. Germline CDR1 and CDR2: SNHLY and FYNNEI. This CDR3 is CASSESGQGRGNTIYF. CDR3 in DNA: TGTGCCAGCAGTGAATCGGGACAGGGAAGGGGAAACACCATATATTTT.

The CDR3 loop reads CAWSDDSPSPLHF. CDR3 sequence (DNA): TGTGCCTGGAGTGACGACAGCCCTTCACCCCTCCACTTT. This rearrangement joins TRBV30 to TRBJ1-6, with a tentative D call TRBD1 (5 bases). V dropped 1 base and J dropped 9 bases, with 10 bases sitting between them. The germline V gene encodes CDR1 GTSNPN and CDR2 SVGIG (reference sequence). This CDR3 has 13 amino acids.

The chain joins TRBV5-5 to TRBJ2-3; unclear D gene. V shed 4 bases and J shed 0 bases, with 15 bases lying between them. Germline V CDR1 and CDR2: SGHKS, YYEKEE (reference sequence). This CDR3 has 16 amino acids. CDR3 coding DNA: TGTGCCAGCAGCCCTCGAGCAGGTCCGAGCACAGATACGCAGTATTTT. Translation: CASSPRAGPSTDTQYF.

The chain combines TRBV12-3 or TRBV12-4 with TRBJ2-7, with 9 bases fitting TRBD1. V was pared by 3 bases and J by 6 bases, with 3 bases of the junction left unmatched. The CDR3 length is 13 residues. Here the CDR3 reads CASSFGTGLEQYF. The DNA for the CDR3 is TGTGCCAGCAGTTTCGGGACAGGGCTCGAGCAGTACTTC.

The chain combines TRBV5-4 with TRBJ1-2, with D hard to call. CDR1 SGHNT and CDR2 YYREEE come from the germline V gene (reference sequence). Trimming removed 0 bases at V and 3 bases at J, with 18 bases between. There are 17 residues in the CDR3. The CDR3 loop is CASSLGGRGGVDYGYTF. CDR3 in DNA: TGTGCCAGCAGCTTGGGTGGGAGAGGAGGCGTCGACTATGGCTACACCTTC. Filled out from reference TRBV5-4 and TRBJ1-2, the complete variable domain reads ETGVTQSPTHLIKTRGQQVTLRCSSQSGHNTVSWYQQALGQGPQFIFQYYREEENGRGNFPPRFSGLQFPNYSSELNVNALELDDSALYLCASSLGGRGGVDYGYTFGSGTRLTVV.

V gene TRBV5-6 combines with J gene TRBJ1-2; 7 bases line up with TRBD1. CDR1 and CDR2 (germline): SGHDT, YYEEEE. J gave up 0 bases and V 6 bases, and 11 bases lay outside the gene matches. This CDR3 has 16 amino acids. In nucleotides, the CDR3 is TGTGCCAGCAACCTAGACTGGGACAGAACTAACTATGGCTACACCTTC. This translates into CASNLDWDRTNYGYTF.

This rearrangement joins TRBV11-3 to TRBJ2-1, with D maybe TRBD1 (6 bases). The CDR3 consists of 15 residues. The germline V and J ends were trimmed by 5 bases and 0 bases, with 11 bases remaining between them. Germline V CDR1 and CDR2: SGHNT, YENEEA. This CDR3 reads CASSITGSSYNEQFF. In DNA, the CDR3 is TGTGCCAGCAGCATTACAGGGTCCTCCTACAATGAGCAGTTCTTC.

This chain connects TRBV5-4 to TRBJ1-2; 7 bases map to TRBD1. Germline CDR1 and CDR2: SGHNT and YYREEE (reference sequence). This CDR3 region has 14 residues. Losses at the gene ends were 3 bases for V and 8 bases for J; bases not matched to a gene: 10. CDR3 DNA sequence: TGTGCCAGCAGCTCTACCGGGACAGCCTTGGGCTACACCTTC. Its translation is CASSSTGTALGYTF.

The chain is built from TRBV9 and TRBJ2-5; 7 bases line up with TRBD1. In germline, CDR1 is SGDLS, CDR2 YYNGEE. V dropped 4 bases and J dropped 1; count of bases not matched to a gene: 7. This CDR3 region has 15 residues. This chain's CDR3 is CASSSLGQIQETQYF. CDR3 coding DNA: TGTGCCAGCAGCTCACTGGGACAGATCCAAGAGACCCAGTACTTC.

This sequence joins TRBV5-1 and TRBJ1-4, with TRBD1 matching over 10 bases. The V gene end was trimmed by 0 bases and the J gene end by 3 bases; junction bases not matched to a gene: 2. The CDR3 contains 16 residues. Germline CDR1 SGHRS, CDR2 YFSETQ. CDR3 loop: CASSLGQGAANEKLFF. The DNA of the CDR3 is TGCGCCAGCAGCTTGGGACAGGGGGCTGCTAATGAAAAACTGTTTTTT.

The chain carries TRBV7-2 and TRBJ1-6, with 8 bases matching TRBD1. The CDR3 is 15 residues long. Germline V CDR1 and CDR2: SGHTA, FQGNSA. Losses at the gene ends were 5 bases for V and 9 bases for J; bases not matched to a gene: 9. DNA of the CDR3: TGTGCCAGCAGCCCCCGGACAGGGCTCAGTTCACCCCTCCACTTT. Residues: CASSPRTGLSSPLHF.

The genes are TRBV29-1 and TRBJ2-5; 9 bases agree with TRBD1. The CDR3 sequence is 13 residues long. Germline CDR1 SQVTM, CDR2 ANQGSEA. The trim removed 3 bases at V and 5 bases at J, leaving 4 bases unmatched. The CDR3 nucleotides read TGCAGCGTTGACCTTGGACAGGGGGAGACCCAGTACTTC. Translation gives CSVDLGQGETQYF.

The CDR3 protein is CASSLTVINEQFF. CDR3 nucleotides: TGTGCCAGCAGTTTAACAGTTATCAATGAGCAGTTCTTC. The gene calls are TRBV12-3 or TRBV12-4 and TRBJ2-1, with unresolved D. The V gene lost 2 bases and the J gene lost 6 bases, with 8 bases spanning the gap. The CDR3 spans 13 residues.

V is TRBV6-5 and J is TRBJ1-4; D is unresolved. The ends were cut back, 5 bases at V and 4 bases at J, with 5 bases in the middle. The CDR3 covers 12 residues. The germline CDR1 and CDR2 sequences are MNHEY and SVGAGI. The CDR3 DNA follows: TGTGCCAGCAGTCGCGATAATGAAAAACTGTTTTTT. It encodes CASSRDNEKLFF.

The chain carries TRBV24-1 and TRBJ2-2, with TRBD2 matching over 7 bases. Germline loops: CDR1 KGHDR, CDR2 SFDVKD. CDR3 size: 17 residues. V was clipped by 0 bases and J by 5 bases; unmatched bases: 8. The CDR3 protein is CATSDLSGNRFTGELFF. The CDR3 bases are TGTGCCACCAGTGATTTGAGCGGGAACCGTTTTACCGGGGAGCTGTTTTTT.

The chain has TRBV5-1 and TRBJ2-5; D is ambiguous. This CDR3 has 14 amino acids. The germline gives CDR1 SGHRS, CDR2 YFSETQ. The V gene lost 0 bases and the J gene lost 1 base, with 7 bases spanning the gap. CDR3 bases: TGCGCCAGCAGCTTGGCGTCTCCCCAAGAGACCCAGTACTTC. Translated, it gives CASSLASPQETQYF.

V usage is TRBV5-1 and J usage is TRBJ2-7, with TRBD2 matching over 14 bases. V was clipped by 3 bases and J by 0 bases; unmatched bases: 11. The CDR3 is made up of 19 amino acids. The germline V gene has CDR1 SGHRS and CDR2 YFSETQ. In DNA, the CDR3 is TGCGCCAGCAGCTCCCGGGGGACTAGCGGGGGCATAAGCTCCTACGAGCAGTACTTC. Protein sequence: CASSSRGTSGGISSYEQYF. The full variable domain, in which reference TRBV5-1 and TRBJ2-7 provide the parts outside the CDR3, is KAGVTQTPRYLIKTRGQQVTLSCSPISGHRSVSWYQQTPGQGLQFLFEYFSETQRNKGNFPGRFSGRQFSNSRSEMNVSTLELGDSALYLCASSSRGTSGGISSYEQYFGPGTRLTVT.

Turning to this clone: Different DNA sequences within this sample yield the same CDR3. The V and J genes are TRBV5-1 and TRBJ2-1, with 8 bases that match TRBD1. J lost 4 bases, V lost 0 bases, and 3 bases had no gene match. The CDR3 length is 15 residues. CDR1 and CDR2 (germline): SGHRS, YFSETQ. The CDR3 is CASSLGGTGYNEQFF. CDR3 in DNA: TGCGCCAGCAGCTTGGGAGGGACAGGATACAATGAGCAGTTCTTC.

The chain combines TRBV5-5 with TRBJ2-5, with D possibly matching TRBD1 (6 bases). With 4 bases removed from V and 4 bases from J, the gap between germline ends came to 11 bases. The CDR3 totals 13 residues. Germline CDR1 SGHKS, CDR2 YYEKEE (reference sequence). DNA for the CDR3: TGTGCCAGCAGCACGGACAGTGCAGAGACCCAGTACTTC. This sequence encodes CASSTDSAETQYF.

The rearrangement links TRBV4-3 to TRBJ2-1; 10 bases agree with TRBD2. CDR1 and CDR2 from the germline V gene are LGHNA and YSLEER. With 0 bases clipped from V and 1 base from J, the junction kept 6 bases outside the gene matches. There are 18 residues in the CDR3. The CDR3 protein is CASSQDSSGSESYNEQFF. The CDR3 region has the DNA TGCGCCAGCAGCCAAGATTCTAGCGGGAGTGAATCCTACAATGAGCAGTTCTTC.

This chain connects TRBV10-1 to TRBJ2-1, with D perhaps TRBD2 (5 bases). The CDR3 length is 13 residues. Germline V gene data show CDR1 as WNHNN and CDR2 as SYGVQD (reference sequence). Trimming took 4 bases from V and 9 from J, leaving 13 bases between them. The CDR3 DNA follows: TGCGCCAGCAGTGCCACCCTAGCAGGTGAGCAGTTCTTC. This gives the protein CASSATLAGEQFF.

This sequence joins TRBV12-3 or TRBV12-4 and TRBJ2-1; 8 nucleotides line up with TRBD2. J gave up 15 bases and V 3 bases, and 4 bases lay outside the gene matches. This CDR3 region has 11 residues. The CDR3 reads CASSLAGGRFF. The DNA for the CDR3 is TGTGCCAGCAGTTTGGCGGGGGGTCGGTTCTTC.

This chain links TRBV13 with TRBJ2-7; D is uncertain. The germline CDR1 and CDR2 sequences are PRHDT and FYEKMQ (reference sequence). The CDR3 is 14 amino acids. Between the trimmed V and J ends, which lost 1 base and 2 bases, there was a span of 9 bases. CDR3 DNA sequence: TGTGCCAGCAGCTTAGCAGTTTTCCCCTACGAGCAGTACTTC. This sequence encodes CASSLAVFPYEQYF.